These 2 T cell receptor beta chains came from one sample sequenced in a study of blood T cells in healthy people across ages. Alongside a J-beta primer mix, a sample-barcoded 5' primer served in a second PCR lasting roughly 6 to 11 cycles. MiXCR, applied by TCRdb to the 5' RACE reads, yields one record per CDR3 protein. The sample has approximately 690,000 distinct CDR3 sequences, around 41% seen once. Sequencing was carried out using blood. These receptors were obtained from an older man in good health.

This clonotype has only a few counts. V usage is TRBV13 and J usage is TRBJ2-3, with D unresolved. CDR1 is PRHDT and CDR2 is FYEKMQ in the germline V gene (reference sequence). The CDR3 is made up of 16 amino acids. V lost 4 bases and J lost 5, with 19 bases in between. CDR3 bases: TGTGCCAGCAGCTCCTATTATCAGCGCGGCCGAGATACGCAGTATTTT. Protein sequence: CASSSYYQRGRDTQYF. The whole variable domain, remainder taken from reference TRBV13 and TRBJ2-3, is AAGVIQSPRHLIKEKRETATLKCYPIPRHDTVYWYQQGPGQDPQFLISFYEKMQSDKGSIPDRFSAQQFSDYHSELNMSSLELGDSALYFCASSSYYQRGRDTQYFGPGTRLTVL.

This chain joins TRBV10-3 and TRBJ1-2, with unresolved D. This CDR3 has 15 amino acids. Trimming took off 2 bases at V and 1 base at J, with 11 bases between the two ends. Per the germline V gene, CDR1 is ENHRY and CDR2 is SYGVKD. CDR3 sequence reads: CAISEVGVSNYGYTF. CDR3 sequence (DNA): TGTGCCATCAGTGAGGTCGGGGTTAGTAACTATGGCTACACCTTC.